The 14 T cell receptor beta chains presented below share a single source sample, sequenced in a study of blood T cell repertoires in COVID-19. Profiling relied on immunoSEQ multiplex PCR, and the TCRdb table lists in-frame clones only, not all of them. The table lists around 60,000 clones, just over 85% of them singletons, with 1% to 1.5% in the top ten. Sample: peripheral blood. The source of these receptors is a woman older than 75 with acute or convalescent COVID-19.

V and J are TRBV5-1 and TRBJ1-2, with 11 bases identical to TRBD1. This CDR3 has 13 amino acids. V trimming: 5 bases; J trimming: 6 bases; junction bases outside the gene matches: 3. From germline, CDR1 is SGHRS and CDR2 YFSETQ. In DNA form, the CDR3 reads TGCGCCAGCAGGCGGACAGGGGGCGATGGCTACACCTTC. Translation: CASRRTGGDGYTF.

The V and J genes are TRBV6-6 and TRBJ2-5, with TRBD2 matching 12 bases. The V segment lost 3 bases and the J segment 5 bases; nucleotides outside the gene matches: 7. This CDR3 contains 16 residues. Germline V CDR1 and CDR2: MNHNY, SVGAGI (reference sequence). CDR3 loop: CASSYSSGRAGETQYF. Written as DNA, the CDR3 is TGTGCCAGCAGTTATTCTAGCGGGAGGGCGGGGGAGACCCAGTACTTC.

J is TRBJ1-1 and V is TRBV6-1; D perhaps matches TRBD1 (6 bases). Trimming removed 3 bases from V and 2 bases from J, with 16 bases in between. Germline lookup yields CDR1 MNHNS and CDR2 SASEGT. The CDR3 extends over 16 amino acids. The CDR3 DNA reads TGTGCCAGCAGTGAGGGGAGGGGGGGCTTCAACACTGAAGCTTTCTTT. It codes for CASSEGRGGFNTEAFF.

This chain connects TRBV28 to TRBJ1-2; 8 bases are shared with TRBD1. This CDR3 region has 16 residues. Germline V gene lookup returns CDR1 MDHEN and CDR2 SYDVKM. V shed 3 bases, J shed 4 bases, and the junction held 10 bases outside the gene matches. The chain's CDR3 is CASSFGTGDPVYGYTF. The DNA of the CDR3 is TGTGCCAGCAGTTTCGGGACAGGAGATCCCGTCTATGGCTACACCTTC.

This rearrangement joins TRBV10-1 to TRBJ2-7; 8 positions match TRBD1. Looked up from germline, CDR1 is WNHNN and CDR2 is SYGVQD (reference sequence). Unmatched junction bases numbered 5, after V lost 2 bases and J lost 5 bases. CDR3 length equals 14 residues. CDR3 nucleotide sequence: TGCGCCAGCAGTGAGGGACAGGGCCTCGACGAGCAGTACTTC. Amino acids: CASSEGQGLDEQYF.

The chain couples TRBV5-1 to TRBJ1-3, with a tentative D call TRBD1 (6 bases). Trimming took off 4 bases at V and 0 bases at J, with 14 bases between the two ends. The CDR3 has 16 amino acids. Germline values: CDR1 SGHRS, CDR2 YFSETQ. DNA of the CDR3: TGCGCCAGCAGCGCCGGGACACGCCACTCTGGAAACACCATATATTTT. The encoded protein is CASSAGTRHSGNTIYF.

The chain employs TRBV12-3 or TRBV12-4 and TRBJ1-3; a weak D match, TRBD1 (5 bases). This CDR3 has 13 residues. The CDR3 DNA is TGTGGGGCAGGGATCCTTACCGGAAACACCATATATTTT. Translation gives CGAGILTGNTIYF.

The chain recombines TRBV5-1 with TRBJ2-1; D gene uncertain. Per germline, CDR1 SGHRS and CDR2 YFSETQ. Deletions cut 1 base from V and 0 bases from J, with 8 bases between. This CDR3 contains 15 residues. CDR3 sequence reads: CASSLSESSYNEQFF. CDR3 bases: TGCGCCAGCAGCTTGAGTGAGAGCTCCTACAATGAGCAGTTCTTC.

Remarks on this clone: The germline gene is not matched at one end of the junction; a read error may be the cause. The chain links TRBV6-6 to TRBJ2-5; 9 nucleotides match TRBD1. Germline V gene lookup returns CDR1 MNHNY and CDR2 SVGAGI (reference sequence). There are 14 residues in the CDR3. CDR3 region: CASSYGDREETQYF. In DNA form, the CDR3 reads TGTGCCAGTAGTTACGGGGACAGGGAAGAGACCCAGTACTTC.

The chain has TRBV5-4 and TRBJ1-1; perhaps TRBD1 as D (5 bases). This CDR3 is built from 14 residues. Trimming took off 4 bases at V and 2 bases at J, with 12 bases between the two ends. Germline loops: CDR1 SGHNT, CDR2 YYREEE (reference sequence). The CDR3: CASSGQLGNTEAFF. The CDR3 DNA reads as TGTGCCAGCAGCGGACAACTGGGAAACACTGAAGCTTTCTTT.

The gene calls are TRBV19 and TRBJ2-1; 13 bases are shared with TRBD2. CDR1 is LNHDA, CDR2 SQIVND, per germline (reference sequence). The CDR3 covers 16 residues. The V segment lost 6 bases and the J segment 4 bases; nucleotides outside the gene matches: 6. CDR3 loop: CASRRLAGGGYNEQFF. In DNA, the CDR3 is TGTGCCAGTAGGAGACTAGCGGGGGGCGGGTACAATGAGCAGTTCTTC.

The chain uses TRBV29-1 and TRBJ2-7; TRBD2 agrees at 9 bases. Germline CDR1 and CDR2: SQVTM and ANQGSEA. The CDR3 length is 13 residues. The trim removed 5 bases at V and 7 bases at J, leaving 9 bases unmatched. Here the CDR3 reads CSVNLAGVLEQYF. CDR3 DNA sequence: TGCAGCGTTAATTTAGCGGGAGTGCTTGAGCAGTACTTC.

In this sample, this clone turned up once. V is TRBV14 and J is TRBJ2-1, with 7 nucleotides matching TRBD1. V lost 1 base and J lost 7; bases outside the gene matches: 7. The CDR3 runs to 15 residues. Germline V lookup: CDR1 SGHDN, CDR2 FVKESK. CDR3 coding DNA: TGTGCCAGCAGCCAAGGAGTACAGGGGCGGAATGAGCAGTTCTTC. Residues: CASSQGVQGRNEQFF.

CDR3 sequence: CASSFVGLAADTQYF. The CDR3 coding sequence is TGTGCCAGCAGCTTCGTAGGACTAGCGGCGGATACGCAGTATTTT. V usage is TRBV7-2 and J usage is TRBJ2-3; 10 bases are shared with TRBD2. The CDR3 runs 15 residues. CDR1 and CDR2 (germline): SGHTA, FQGNSA. Trimming removed 3 bases from V and 6 bases from J; junction bases left unmatched: 6.